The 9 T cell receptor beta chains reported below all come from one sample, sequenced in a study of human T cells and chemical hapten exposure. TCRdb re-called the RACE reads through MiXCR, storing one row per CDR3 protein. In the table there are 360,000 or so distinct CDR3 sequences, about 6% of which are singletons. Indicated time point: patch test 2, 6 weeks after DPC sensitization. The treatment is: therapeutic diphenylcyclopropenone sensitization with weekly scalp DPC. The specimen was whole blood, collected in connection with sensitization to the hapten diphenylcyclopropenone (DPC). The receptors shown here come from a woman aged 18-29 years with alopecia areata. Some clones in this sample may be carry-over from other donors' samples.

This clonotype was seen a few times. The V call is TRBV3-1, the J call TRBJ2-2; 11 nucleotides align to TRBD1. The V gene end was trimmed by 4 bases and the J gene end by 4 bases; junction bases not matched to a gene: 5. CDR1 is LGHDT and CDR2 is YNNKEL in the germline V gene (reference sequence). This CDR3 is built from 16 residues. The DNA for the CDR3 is TGTGCCAGCAGCCCCTATGGGACAGGGGGCACCGGGGAGCTGTTTTTT. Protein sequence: CASSPYGTGGTGELFF.

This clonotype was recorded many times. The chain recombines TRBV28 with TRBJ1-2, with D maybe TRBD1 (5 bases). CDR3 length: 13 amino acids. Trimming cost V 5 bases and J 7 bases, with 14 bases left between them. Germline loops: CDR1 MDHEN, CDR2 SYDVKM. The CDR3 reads CASSPFRAAGYTF. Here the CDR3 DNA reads TGTGCCAGCAGTCCCTTCAGGGCGGCTGGCTACACCTTC.

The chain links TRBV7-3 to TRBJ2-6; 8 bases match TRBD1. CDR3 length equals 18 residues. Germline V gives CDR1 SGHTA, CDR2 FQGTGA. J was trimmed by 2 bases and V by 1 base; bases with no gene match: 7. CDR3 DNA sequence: TGTGCCAGCAGCTTAAGTCCAGGGGGCGCAGCTGGGGCCAACGTCCTGACTTTC. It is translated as CASSLSPGGAAGANVLTF.

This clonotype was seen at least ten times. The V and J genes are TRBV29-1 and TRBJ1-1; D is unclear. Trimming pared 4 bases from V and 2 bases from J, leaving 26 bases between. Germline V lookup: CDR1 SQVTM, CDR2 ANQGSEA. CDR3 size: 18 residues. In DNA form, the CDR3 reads TGCAGCGTTGTACATCCCCGCCCAGGAATTGGGCCCAACACTGAAGCTTTCTTT. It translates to CSVVHPRPGIGPNTEAFF.

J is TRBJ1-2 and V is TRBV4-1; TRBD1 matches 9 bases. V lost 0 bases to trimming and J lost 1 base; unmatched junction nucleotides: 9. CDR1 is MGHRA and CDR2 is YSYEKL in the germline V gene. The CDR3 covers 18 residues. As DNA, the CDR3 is TGCGCCAGCAGCCAAGATCCCCCGGGGACAGGGCTTAACTATGGCTACACCTTC. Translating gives CASSQDPPGTGLNYGYTF.

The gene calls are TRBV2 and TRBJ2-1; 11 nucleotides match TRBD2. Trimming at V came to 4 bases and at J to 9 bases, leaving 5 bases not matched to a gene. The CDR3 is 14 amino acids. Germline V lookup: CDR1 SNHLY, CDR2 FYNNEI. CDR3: CASSATSGGVEQFF. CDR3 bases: TGTGCCAGCAGTGCCACTAGCGGGGGCGTTGAGCAGTTCTTC.

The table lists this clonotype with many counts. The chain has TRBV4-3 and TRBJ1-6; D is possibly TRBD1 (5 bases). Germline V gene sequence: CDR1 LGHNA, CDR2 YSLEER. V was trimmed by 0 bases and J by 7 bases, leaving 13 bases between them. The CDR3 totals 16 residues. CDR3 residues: CASSQESGARNSPLHF. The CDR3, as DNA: TGCGCCAGCAGCCAAGAGTCCGGGGCGCGGAATTCACCCCTCCACTTT.

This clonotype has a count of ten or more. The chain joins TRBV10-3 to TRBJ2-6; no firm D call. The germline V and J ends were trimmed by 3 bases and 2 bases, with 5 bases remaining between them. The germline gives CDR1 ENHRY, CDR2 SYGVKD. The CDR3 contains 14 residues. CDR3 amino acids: CAISDWTGANVLTF. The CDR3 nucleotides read TGTGCCATCAGTGACTGGACTGGGGCCAACGTCCTGACTTTC.

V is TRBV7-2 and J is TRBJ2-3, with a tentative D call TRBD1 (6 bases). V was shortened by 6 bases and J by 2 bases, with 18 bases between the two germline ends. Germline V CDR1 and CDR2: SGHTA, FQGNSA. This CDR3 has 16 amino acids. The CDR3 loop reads CASRGSRGSTTDTQYF. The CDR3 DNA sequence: TGTGCCAGCAGAGGATCGAGGGGGTCTACCACAGATACGCAGTATTTT.